This T cell receptor beta chain derives from a study of blood T cell repertoires in COVID-19. Overall study context: The United States, Italy and Spain were the sources of the acute and convalescent COVID-19 samples. PBMCs, B-cell-depleted T cells, or T cells were the source of the cDNA or gDNA that made up the material.

The CDR3 totals 15 residues. Germline CDR1 is SGHVS and CDR2 is FQNEAQ. Trimming stripped 1 base from V and 7 bases from J, with 16 bases between. In the original processing: Estimation of nucleated cell counts was performed using reference gene primer amplification. Generated by immunoSEQ multiplex PCR, the TCRdb table keeps only in-frame clones and is missing some. The DNA gave D and trimming, while V, J and clone size come from that table. Of 150,000 to 200,000 clones in the sample, about 90% are singletons; the top ten hold 0.95% to 1.5%. Adults between roughly 18 and 90 years of age took part from some 25 US areas.

The clonotype comes from a human donor with acute COVID-19. The donor label of this sample is uncertain. The chain is built from TRBV7-8 and TRBJ1-2; D is possibly TRBD1 (5 bases). Sequencing was done on a sample of PBMCs or T cells enriched from blood (not recorded which). The CDR3 region has the DNA TGTGCCAGCAGCTTAGTTTGGGGGGTATCGTCTGGCTACACCTTC. Translating it yields CASSLVWGVSSGYTF.